This T cell receptor (beta chain) stems from a study of blood T cells in healthy people across ages. The V gene lost 3 bases and the J gene lost 8 bases, with 16 bases spanning the gap. CDR3 length equals 14 residues. Alongside a J-beta primer mix, a sample-barcoded 5' primer served in a second PCR lasting 7 to 11 cycles. TCRdb itself ran the 5' RACE reads through MiXCR, one entry per CDR3 protein. The sample has some 1.5 million distinct CDR3 sequences, about 30% seen once; the top ten hold 7.7%. Sample: blood. The receptor was derived from a woman in her 30s in good health. This chain links TRBV12-3 or TRBV12-4 with TRBJ1-2; D is perhaps TRBD1 (5 bases). The CDR3 DNA sequence: TGTGCCAGCAGTTTGCTTTCAGGGCGTGGCGGCTACACCTTC. Protein product: CASSLLSGRGGYTF.